This record concerns one T cell receptor beta chain sequence. Its antigen remains undetermined. Base qualities were left out, and no much larger clone turns up one base away. The sample is drawn from a study of T-cell memory formation after mild COVID-19 (dated by TCRdb to the early 2020s). About the full investigation: TCR sequence clusters from the two donors were found to be largely donor specific. The cohort comprised two young, previously healthy adult volunteers, one female and one male. Longitudinal TCRalpha and TCRbeta repertoire sequencing tracked T-cell clones expanding and contracting after mild COVID-19 in a couple of donors.

Taken from the germline V gene, the CDR1 and CDR2 loops are SGHRS and YFSETQ. The CDR3 runs 16 residues from the cysteine to the phenylalanine. The CDR3 DNA has 48 bases and is translated from base 1. V trim: 5 bases; J trim: 3 bases; unmatched bases: 13. The research as a whole found: Contracting CD4+ clones were located mainly in the CM and EM memory subsets, whereas CD8+ clones were found to be enriched in EMRA. From day 15 to 85, contracting clones showed balanced CD4/CD8 phenotypes, whereas a second wave of clones that expanded from day 15 to 37 leaned towards CD4+. The detection of some responding clones in pre-infection memory suggests that pre-existing cross-reactive memory T cells joined the SARS-CoV-2 response. Only two mild cases were covered in the study, and larger cohorts including severe cases with pre-infection samples were considered necessary. SARS-CoV-2 specificity of the second-wave clones peaking on day 37 was not confirmed.

PBMCs were isolated by Ficoll-Paque density gradient centrifugation. Sequencing was performed on an Illumina NovaSeq 6000. cDNA libraries for TCRalpha and TCRbeta were prepared by 5'RACE using constant-segment primers, with sample barcodes and unique molecular identifiers added. Trizol reagent was used to extract RNA from every sample. The libraries were amplified in two PCR steps, and the second step added a second sample barcode and Illumina TruSeq adapters. Libraries were sequenced on an Illumina NovaSeq with 2 x 150 bp paired-end reads. The original pipeline was this. The reads were demultiplexed and collapsed into UMI-guided consensus sequences using migec v1.2.7. With mixcr v2.1.11, UMI consensuses were aligned to TRA and TRB V and J templates and assembled into clonotypes. A clonotype was counted as expanded or contracted only when both edgeR and NoisET called the clonotype significant, with the noise models trained on biological replicates. edgeR calls used a false discovery rate-adjusted p below 0.01 and a log2 fold-change threshold of 1. PCA with hierarchical clustering of max-normalized trajectories of the 1000 most abundant clonotypes was used as exploratory dynamics analysis. Each responding clone was given a CD4 or CD8 phenotype based on the CD4+ and CD8+ repertoires, which had been sequenced separately. The raw public data were reprocessed by TCRdb itself: fastp quality trimming at Q25, MiXCR clonotype calling, in-frame beta chains only. Rows matching on CDR3 protein sequence are summarized as one entry with the most common DNA and genes. The V and J calls, along with clone size, are taken from TCRdb and not from the paper's own processing. Here the sample has fewer than 550,000 distinct CDR3 sequences; around 18% occur a single time. In total, the top ten clones hold approximately 8.4% of the sample.

The receptor chain draws on TRBV5-1 and TRBJ2-5; 7 middle bases align to TRBD1. Sequencing was carried out using PBMCs or a T cell subset sorted from them (not recorded which). The origin of this receptor is an adult woman who had mild COVID-19 (a few samples of this study predate the infection). The sample titles of this study are shuffled in the database, so cell type and time point are left out; the donor was told from shared clones. Here is the DNA: TGCGCCAGCAGGGCCCCGGGACAGACTCTCGAAGAGACCCAGTACTTC. It translates as CASRAPGQTLEETQYF. Joined to the reference TRBV5-1 and TRBJ2-5 proteins, this CDR3 gives the full variable domain: KAGVTQTPRYLIKTRGQQVTLSCSPISGHRSVSWYQQTPGQGLQFLFEYFSETQRNKGNFPGRFSGRQFSNSRSEMNVSTLELGDSALYLCASRAPGQTLEETQYFGPGTRLLVL.